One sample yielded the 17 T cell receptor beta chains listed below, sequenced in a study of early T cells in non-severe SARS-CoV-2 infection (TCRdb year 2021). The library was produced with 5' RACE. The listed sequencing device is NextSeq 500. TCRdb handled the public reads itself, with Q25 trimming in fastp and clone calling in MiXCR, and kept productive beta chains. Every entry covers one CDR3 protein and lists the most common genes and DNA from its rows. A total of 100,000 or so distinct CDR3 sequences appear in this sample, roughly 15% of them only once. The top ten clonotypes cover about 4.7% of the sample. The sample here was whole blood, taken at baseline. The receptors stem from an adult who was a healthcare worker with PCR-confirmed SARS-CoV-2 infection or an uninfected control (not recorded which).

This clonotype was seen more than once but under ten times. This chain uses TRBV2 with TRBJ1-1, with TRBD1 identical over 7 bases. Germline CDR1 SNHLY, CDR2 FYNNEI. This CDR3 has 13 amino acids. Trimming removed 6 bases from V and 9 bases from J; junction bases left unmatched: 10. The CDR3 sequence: CASRGVGTVKAFF. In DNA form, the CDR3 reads TGTGCCAGCAGGGGAGTCGGGACAGTAAAAGCTTTCTTT.

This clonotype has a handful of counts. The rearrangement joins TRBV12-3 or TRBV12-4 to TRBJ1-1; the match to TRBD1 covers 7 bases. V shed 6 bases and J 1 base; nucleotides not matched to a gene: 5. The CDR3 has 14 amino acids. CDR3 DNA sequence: TGTGCCAGCAGCGATGACAGGGCGAACACTGAAGCTTTCTTT. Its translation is CASSDDRANTEAFF.

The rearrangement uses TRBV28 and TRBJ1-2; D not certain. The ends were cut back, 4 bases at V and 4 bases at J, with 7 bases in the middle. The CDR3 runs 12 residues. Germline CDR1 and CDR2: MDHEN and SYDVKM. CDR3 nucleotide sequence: TGTGCCAGCAGTTACGAATTCTATGGCTACACCTTC. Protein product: CASSYEFYGYTF.

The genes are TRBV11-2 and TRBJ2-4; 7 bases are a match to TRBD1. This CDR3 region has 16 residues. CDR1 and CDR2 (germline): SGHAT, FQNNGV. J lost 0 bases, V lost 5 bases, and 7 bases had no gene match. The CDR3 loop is CASSPYRGLAKNIQYF. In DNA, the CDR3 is TGTGCCAGCAGCCCATACAGGGGATTAGCCAAAAACATTCAGTACTTC.

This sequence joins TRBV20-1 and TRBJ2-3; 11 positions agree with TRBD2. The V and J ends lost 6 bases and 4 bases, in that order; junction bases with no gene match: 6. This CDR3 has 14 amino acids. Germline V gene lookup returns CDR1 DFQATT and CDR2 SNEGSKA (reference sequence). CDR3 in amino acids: CSAKLAGVADTQYF. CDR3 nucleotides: TGCAGTGCCAAACTAGCGGGAGTAGCAGATACGCAGTATTTT.

The CDR3 nucleotides read TGTGCCAGCAGCCGTGTCAGGGGAGGGAGTATGAACACTGAAGCTTTCTTT. Protein: CASSRVRGGSMNTEAFF. V is TRBV7-6 and J is TRBJ1-1, with a tentative D call TRBD1 (6 bases). The CDR3 is 17 residues long. V lost 5 bases and J 0 bases, leaving 19 bases between the germline ends. Germline-derived CDR1 and CDR2 are SGHVS and FNYEAQ.

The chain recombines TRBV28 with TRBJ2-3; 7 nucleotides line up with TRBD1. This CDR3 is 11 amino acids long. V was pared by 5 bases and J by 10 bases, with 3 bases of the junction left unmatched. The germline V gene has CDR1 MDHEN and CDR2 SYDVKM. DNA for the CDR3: TGTGCCAGCAGTAACAGGGGACCGCAGTATTTT. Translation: CASSNRGPQYF.

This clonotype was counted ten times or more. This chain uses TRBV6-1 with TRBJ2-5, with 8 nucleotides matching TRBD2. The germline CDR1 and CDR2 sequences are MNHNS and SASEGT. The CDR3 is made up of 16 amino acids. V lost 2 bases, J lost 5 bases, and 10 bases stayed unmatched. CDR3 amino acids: CASSERVAGLIETQYF. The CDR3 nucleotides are TGTGCCAGCAGTGAAAGGGTAGCGGGACTAATTGAGACCCAGTACTTC.

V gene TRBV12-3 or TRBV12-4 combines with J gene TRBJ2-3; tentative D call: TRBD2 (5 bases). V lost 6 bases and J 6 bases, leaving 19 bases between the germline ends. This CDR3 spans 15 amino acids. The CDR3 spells CASRMGELGADTQYF. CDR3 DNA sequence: TGTGCCAGCAGGATGGGCGAATTGGGAGCGGATACGCAGTATTTT.

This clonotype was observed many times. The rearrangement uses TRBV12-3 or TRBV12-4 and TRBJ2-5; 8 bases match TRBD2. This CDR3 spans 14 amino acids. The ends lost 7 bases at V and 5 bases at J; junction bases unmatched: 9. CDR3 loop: CASTEAGVGETQYF. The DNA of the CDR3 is TGTGCCAGCACTGAAGCGGGAGTGGGTGAGACCCAGTACTTC.

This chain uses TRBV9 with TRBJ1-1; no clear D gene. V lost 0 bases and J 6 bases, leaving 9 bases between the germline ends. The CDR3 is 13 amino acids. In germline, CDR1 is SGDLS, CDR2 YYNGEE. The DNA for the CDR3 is TGTGCCAGCAGCGTAGTGAGCGTACCTGAAGCTTTCTTT. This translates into CASSVVSVPEAFF.

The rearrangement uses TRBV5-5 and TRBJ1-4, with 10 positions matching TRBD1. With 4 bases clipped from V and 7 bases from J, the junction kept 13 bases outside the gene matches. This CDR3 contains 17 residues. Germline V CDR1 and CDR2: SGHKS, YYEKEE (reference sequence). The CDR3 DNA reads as TGTGCCAGCAGCCTGGGACAGGGGACGGGTGTAGGTGAAAAACTGTTTTTT. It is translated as CASSLGQGTGVGEKLFF.

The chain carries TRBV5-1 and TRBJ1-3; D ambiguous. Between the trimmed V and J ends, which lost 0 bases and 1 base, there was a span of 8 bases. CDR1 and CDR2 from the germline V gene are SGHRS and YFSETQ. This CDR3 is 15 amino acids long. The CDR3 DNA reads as TGCGCCAGCAGCTTGGACGGTATTTCTGGAAACACCATATATTTT. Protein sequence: CASSLDGISGNTIYF.

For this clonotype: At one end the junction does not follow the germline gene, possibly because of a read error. CDR3 bases: TGTGCCATCGGTGATTCGGCCAAAAACATTCAGTACTTC. Translation: CAIGDSAKNIQYF. The J gene is TRBJ2-4, the V gene TRBV10-3; D gene ambiguous. Germline V gives CDR1 ENHRY, CDR2 SYGVKD. This CDR3 region has 13 residues.

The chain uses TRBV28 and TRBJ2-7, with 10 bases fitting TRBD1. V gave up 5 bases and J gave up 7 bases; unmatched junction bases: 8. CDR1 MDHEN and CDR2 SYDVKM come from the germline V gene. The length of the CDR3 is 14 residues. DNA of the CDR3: TGTGCCAGCAGTCCGCGGGACAGGGGTGGAGAGCAGTACTTC. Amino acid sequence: CASSPRDRGGEQYF. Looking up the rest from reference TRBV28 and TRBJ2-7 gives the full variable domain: DVKVTQSSRYLVKRTGEKVFLECVQDMDHENMFWYRQDPGLGLRLIYFSYDVKMKEKGDIPEGYSVSREKKERFSLILESASTNQTSMYLCASSPRDRGGEQYFGPGTRLTVT.

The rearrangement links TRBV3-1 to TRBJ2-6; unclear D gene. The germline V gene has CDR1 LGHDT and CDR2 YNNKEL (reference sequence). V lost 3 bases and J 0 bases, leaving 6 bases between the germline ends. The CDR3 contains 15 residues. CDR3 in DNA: TGTGCCAGCAGCCATCATAGCTCTGGGGCCAACGTCCTGACTTTC. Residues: CASSHHSSGANVLTF.

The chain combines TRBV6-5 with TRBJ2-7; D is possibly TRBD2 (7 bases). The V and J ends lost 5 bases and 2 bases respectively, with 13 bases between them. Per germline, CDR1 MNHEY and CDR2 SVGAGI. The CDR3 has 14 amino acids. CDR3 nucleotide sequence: TGTGCCAGCAGTCCCTACGGGGGGCCCTACGAGCAGTACTTC. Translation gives CASSPYGGPYEQYF.